The rows below give T cell receptor beta chains drawn from one sample of a study of Graves' ophthalmopathy and Graves' hyperthyroidism. Via MiXCR, TCRdb re-called the multiplex PCR reads, giving one row per CDR3 protein. Of around 670,000 distinct CDR3 sequences detected, about 44% appear once; the ten largest clones hold roughly 45%. The sample was peripheral blood. The receptors shown here come from an adult man with Graves' ophthalmopathy. Each CDR3 is given with its conserved first and last residue. The D gene is left open where the match is weak. Size is stated for part of the rows, as once, few or many counts, or as a class when the clone is expanded.

>TRBV19|-|-|TRBJ1-4
CASSIGGGDPAF
TGTGCCAGTAGTATAGGAGGGGGGGACCCCGCGTTT
>TRBV4-3|-|TRBD2|TRBJ2-7
CASSQEAGAYEQYF
TGCGCCAGCAGCCAAGAGGCGGGAGCTTACGAGCAGTACTTC
>TRBV7-6|many|TRBD1|TRBJ2-5
CASSQRQGSETQYF
TGTGCCAGCAGCCAGCGACAGGGTTCGGAGACCCAGTACTTC
>TRBV7-8|few|-|TRBJ2-2
CASSFHSSAELFF
TGTGCCAGCAGCTTTCACAGCTCTGCGGAGCTGTTTTTT
>TRBV20-1|-|-|TRBJ1-3
CSASRIGSGNTIYF
TGCAGTGCTAGTAGGATCGGCTCTGGAAACACCATATATTTT
>TRBV7-9|few|-|TRBJ2-7
CASSLLGGEQYF
TGTGCCAGCAGCTTATTGGGAGGAGAGCAGTACTTC
>TRBV20-1|-|-|TRBJ2-7
CSARGVEQYF
TGCAGTGCCCGCGGGGTCGAGCAGTACTTC
>TRBV5-4|few|TRBD2|TRBJ2-5
CASSPATSDVGETQYF
TGTGCCAGCAGCCCCGCGACTAGCGATGTGGGGGAGACCCAGTACTTC
>TRBV9|many|-|TRBJ1-2
CASSVGGESGGYTF
TGTGCCAGCAGCGTAGGCGGCGAATCAGGTGGCTACACCTTC
>TRBV14|many|TRBD1|TRBJ2-2
CASRQGQGITGELFF
TGTGCCAGCAGACAAGGACAGGGGATCACCGGGGAGCTGTTTTTT
>TRBV20-1|many|-|TRBJ1-1
CSARDFATVSTEAFF
TGCAGTGCTAGAGATTTCGCGACAGTATCCACTGAAGCTTTCTTT